Below, 21 T cell receptor beta chains from the same sample are listed, as sequenced in a study of cytomegalovirus exposure and HLA in healthy donors. Primers for the PCR totalled 60 Vbeta and 13 Jbeta. Sequencing was performed with immunoSEQ multiplex PCR; in TCRdb, only in-frame clones are kept and a portion is missing. The top ten hold under 6.5% of the sample, which has about 120,000 clones, approximately 80% seen once. Sequenced: PBMCs. These receptors originate from a man aged 18 to 29 in good health and CMV-seropositive.

The J gene is TRBJ1-5, the V gene TRBV14; D may be TRBD1 (5 bases). The germline V and J ends were trimmed by 0 bases and 4 bases, with 22 bases remaining between them. Germline-derived CDR1 and CDR2 are SGHDN and FVKESK. The CDR3 has 19 residues. CDR3 DNA sequence: TGTGCCAGCAGCCAAGAGGGGGACGGGGGACGGTCTTTTAATCAGCCCCAGCATTTT. Its protein product is CASSQEGDGGRSFNQPQHF. Filled out from reference TRBV14 and TRBJ1-5, the complete variable domain reads EAGVTQFPSHSVIEKGQTVTLRCDPISGHDNLYWYRRVMGKEIKFLLHFVKESKQDESGMPNNRFLAERTGGTYSTLKVQPAELEDSGVYFCASSQEGDGGRSFNQPQHFGDGTRLSIL.

The chain couples TRBV9 to TRBJ1-5, with TRBD1 identical over 7 bases. Trimming removed 0 bases from V and 3 bases from J; junction bases left unmatched: 9. This CDR3 contains 17 residues. Germline V gene sequence: CDR1 SGDLS, CDR2 YYNGEE. The CDR3 sequence: CASSVEGTDRNNQPQHF. The CDR3 DNA reads as TGTGCCAGCAGCGTAGAAGGGACGGACAGGAACAATCAGCCCCAGCATTTT.

This clone was seen repeatedly, ten times or more. The chain is built from TRBV7-8 and TRBJ2-2; D is possibly TRBD2 (5 bases). The CDR3 has 13 amino acids. CDR1 is SGHVS, CDR2 FQNEAQ, per germline. V lost 4 bases and J 4 bases, leaving 7 bases between the germline ends. The CDR3 is CASSSGVTGELFF. CDR3 sequence (DNA): TGTGCCAGCAGCTCCGGGGTCACCGGGGAGCTGTTTTTT.

The chain has TRBV10-1 and TRBJ2-4; D is undetermined. The ends were cut back, 2 bases at V and 8 bases at J, with 13 bases in the middle. CDR1 WNHNN and CDR2 SYGVQD come from the germline V gene (reference sequence). CDR3 size: 14 residues. The DNA of the CDR3 is TGCGCCAGCAGTGAGGACTTTATACGAGACATTCAGTACTTC. It translates to CASSEDFIRDIQYF.

J is TRBJ1-1 and V is TRBV27, with D uncertain. Trimming cost V 3 bases and J 2 bases, with 16 bases left between them. The length of the CDR3 is 16 residues. In germline, CDR1 is MNHEY, CDR2 SMNVEV (reference sequence). The CDR3: CASSFWEPGRNTEAFF. As DNA, the CDR3 is TGTGCCAGCAGTTTTTGGGAACCCGGGAGAAACACTGAAGCTTTCTTT.

This chain connects TRBV2 to TRBJ2-2; TRBD2 agrees at 15 bases. The V and J ends lost 4 bases and 3 bases, in that order; junction bases with no gene match: 6. The germline V gene has CDR1 SNHLY and CDR2 FYNNEI. The length of the CDR3 is 18 residues. CDR3 in DNA: TGTGCCAGCAGTGTGTCTGGACTAGCGGGAGGGGACACCGGGGAGCTGTTTTTT. Amino acids: CASSVSGLAGGDTGELFF.

The genes are TRBV5-6 and TRBJ1-2; D is unclear. CDR3 length equals 14 residues. Germline-derived CDR1 and CDR2 are SGHDT and YYEEEE. V was clipped by 2 bases and J by 3 bases, with 11 bases between them. Here the CDR3 DNA reads TGTGCCAGCAGCTTCACTTCAATGGACTATGGCTACACCTTC. The encoded protein is CASSFTSMDYGYTF.

CDR3 DNA: TGTGCCAGCTCACCAGGGGGCTGGGGAGAGACCCAGTACTTC. The encoded protein is CASSPGGWGETQYF. The chain links TRBV18 to TRBJ2-5, with D perhaps TRBD1 (6 bases). Germline values: CDR1 KGHSH, CDR2 LQKENI. Between the trimmed V and J ends, which lost 2 bases and 4 bases, there was a span of 11 bases. This CDR3 region has 14 residues.

The chain couples TRBV28 to TRBJ1-2; D remains unclear. Germline CDR1 reads MDHEN; CDR2 reads SYDVKM. With 3 bases removed from V and 2 bases from J, the gap between germline ends came to 7 bases. The CDR3 extends over 13 amino acids. In DNA form, the CDR3 reads TGTGCCAGCAGTTTTTCCCGGAACTATGGCTACACCTTC. It is translated as CASSFSRNYGYTF.

The V call is TRBV5-1, the J call TRBJ1-1; no reliable D call. Trimming removed 2 bases at V and 3 bases at J, with 5 bases between. Germline loops: CDR1 SGHRS, CDR2 YFSETQ. There are 12 residues in the CDR3. The CDR3 here is CASSFQDTEAFF. The CDR3 bases are TGCGCCAGCAGCTTTCAGGACACTGAAGCTTTCTTT.

V gene TRBV11-2 combines with J gene TRBJ1-2, with D hard to call. Trimming took 3 bases from V and 7 from J, leaving 24 bases between them. CDR1 SGHAT and CDR2 FQNNGV come from the germline V gene. The CDR3 sequence is 17 residues long. CDR3 loop: CASSFFARQTTIGGYTF. In DNA, the CDR3 is TGTGCCAGCAGCTTTTTTGCCCGGCAGACGACTATTGGTGGCTACACCTTC.

The V and J genes are TRBV11-2 and TRBJ2-4, with 12 positions matching TRBD2. This CDR3 region has 16 residues. CDR1 SGHAT and CDR2 FQNNGV come from the germline V gene. With V trimmed by 1 base and J by 8 bases, 6 bases remained unmatched. The CDR3 loop is CASSLGGLAGLDIQYF. DNA of the CDR3: TGTGCCAGCAGCTTAGGTGGACTAGCGGGGCTAGACATTCAGTACTTC.

This sequence joins TRBV18 and TRBJ2-4, with 9 bases aligning to TRBD1. The CDR3 is made up of 14 amino acids. Trimming took 5 bases from V and 6 from J; bases not matched to a gene: 5. The germline CDR1 and CDR2 sequences are KGHSH and LQKENI. The CDR3 sequence is CASSAGQGVNIQYF. DNA for the CDR3: TGTGCCAGCTCAGCGGGACAGGGAGTAAACATTCAGTACTTC. Full variable domain (remainder filled in from reference TRBV18 and TRBJ2-4): NAGVMQNPRHLVRRRGQEARLRCSPMKGHSHVYWYRQLPEEGLKFMVYLQKENIIDESGMPKERFSAEFPKEGPSILRIQQVVRGDSAAYFCASSAGQGVNIQYFGAGTRLSVL.

The chain has TRBV18 and TRBJ2-7; D might be TRBD1 (5 bases). The V end lost 4 bases, the J end lost 2 bases, and 21 bases lay between the germline ends. The CDR3 consists of 17 residues. CDR1 KGHSH and CDR2 LQKENI come from the germline V gene. This chain's CDR3 is CASSLDAPGIVTYEQYF. In DNA, the CDR3 is TGTGCCAGCTCACTAGACGCACCAGGGATAGTAACCTACGAGCAGTACTTC.

The sample holds a few counts of this clone. The chain joins TRBV11-2 to TRBJ2-1; perhaps TRBD1 as D (5 bases). V was clipped by 1 base and J by 4 bases, with 11 bases between them. Germline values: CDR1 SGHAT, CDR2 FQNNGV. The CDR3 covers 15 residues. This CDR3 reads CASSLVSGNYNEQFF. In DNA form, the CDR3 reads TGTGCCAGCAGCTTAGTCTCAGGGAATTACAATGAGCAGTTCTTC. The full variable domain, completed using reference TRBV11-2 and TRBJ2-1, is EAGVAQSPRYKIIEKRQSVAFWCNPISGHATLYWYQQILGQGPKLLIQFQNNGVVDDSQLPKDRFSAERLKGVDSTLKIQPAKLEDSAVYLCASSLVSGNYNEQFFGPGTRLTVL.

The chain has TRBV4-1 and TRBJ2-3; TRBD2 matches at 10 bases. Trimming at V came to 5 bases and at J to 4 bases, leaving 12 bases not matched to a gene. This CDR3 spans 17 amino acids. Germline V CDR1 and CDR2: MGHRA, YSYEKL. Here the CDR3 reads CASSLRLAGPPADTQYF. CDR3 nucleotides: TGCGCCAGCAGCTTACGACTAGCGGGCCCGCCGGCAGATACGCAGTATTTT.

This clone was recorded once. The chain carries TRBV5-1 and TRBJ2-5, with 11 positions matching TRBD2. The CDR3 extends over 15 amino acids. CDR1 SGHRS and CDR2 YFSETQ come from the germline V gene. The V gene end was trimmed by 4 bases and the J gene end by 4 bases; junction bases not matched to a gene: 6. CDR3 DNA sequence: TGCGCCAGCAGCCCGCAGACTAGCGGGGCAGAGACCCAGTACTTC. Residues: CASSPQTSGAETQYF. Based on the CDR3 plus reference TRBV5-1 and TRBJ2-5, the full variable domain is KAGVTQTPRYLIKTRGQQVTLSCSPISGHRSVSWYQQTPGQGLQFLFEYFSETQRNKGNFPGRFSGRQFSNSRSEMNVSTLELGDSALYLCASSPQTSGAETQYFGPGTRLLVL.

The chain couples TRBV29-1 to TRBJ1-2, with D unresolved. The V end was cut by 4 bases, the J end by 6 bases, with 9 bases between. The CDR3 extends over 11 amino acids. Germline CDR1 and CDR2: SQVTM and ANQGSEA. Here the CDR3 reads CSVGSGDGYTF. As DNA, the CDR3 is TGCAGCGTTGGGTCCGGAGATGGCTACACCTTC.

This chain joins TRBV6-1 and TRBJ2-1, with D perhaps TRBD2 (5 bases). CDR1 is MNHNS and CDR2 is SASEGT in the germline V gene. The V gene lost 8 bases and the J gene lost 6 bases, with 17 bases spanning the gap. The CDR3 runs to 14 residues. In DNA, the CDR3 is TGTGCCAGCGGCGCGGGTGGAGGATTCAATGAGCAGTTCTTC. Translated, it gives CASGAGGGFNEQFF.

The gene calls are TRBV7-9 and TRBJ2-7, with a tentative D call TRBD2 (5 bases). Trimming took 5 bases from V and 3 from J, leaving 14 bases between them. The CDR3 length is 14 residues. The V gene's germline CDR1 is SEHNR and CDR2 FQNEAQ (reference sequence). CDR3 DNA sequence: TGTGCCAGCAGCCGGATAGCGTTCAACTACGAGCAGTACTTC. Translated: CASSRIAFNYEQYF.

The V call is TRBV19, the J call TRBJ2-1; perhaps TRBD1 as D (5 bases). Germline-derived CDR1 and CDR2 are LNHDA and SQIVND (reference sequence). The CDR3 is 12 amino acids. Deletions cut 8 bases from V and 6 bases from J, with 11 bases between. CDR3: CASSDRLNEQFF. CDR3 nucleotides: TGTGCCAGTTCTGACAGACTCAATGAGCAGTTCTTC.